The clone carrying this TCR beta chain was counted ten times or more. Antigen: not known. Through Arm-PCR of CDR3 regions and iRepertoire HTBI primers, TCR beta libraries were built. From the multiplex PCR reads, TCRdb called clonotypes with MiXCR, one entry per CDR3 protein. The data contain hundreds of thousands of distinct CDR3 sequences, 13% of them seen just once; the ten biggest clones take up under 10%. These data are taken from a study of regulatory T cells in long-lasting Graves disease. Overall study: The study enrolled newly diagnosed Graves' patients on antithyroid drugs under 3 months. General study points: TRBV28, TRBJ1-2 and TRBJ2-5 were segments that persistent disease favored.

Germline V CDR1 and CDR2: MNHEY, SMNVEV (reference sequence). Trimming stripped 5 bases from V and 3 bases from J, with 13 bases between. The CDR3 runs to 14 residues. The time point: newly diagnosed GD, antithyroid drugs for less than 3 months. Preparation of the TCR library used RNA extracted from PBMCs. One endocrinology department in Xi'an, China, was where patients came from. The sample also formed part of further work on T cells in Graves' hyperthyroidism and ophthalmopathy.

Material: peripheral blood mononuclear cells (PBMCs), obtained at new diagnosis, from a patient treated with antithyroid drugs. The sequence derives from a young man with Graves disease. The rearrangement links TRBV27 to TRBJ2-5, with D tentatively TRBD1 or TRBD2 (5 bases each). CDR3 sequence reads: CASSDSGTEETQYF. The CDR3 nucleotides read TGTGCCAGCAGTGACTCCGGGACCGAAGAGACCCAGTACTTC.